This TCR beta chain was profiled in a study of vaccination effects on CD4 cells after COVID-19. Findings and limits, study-wide: Following vaccination, convalescents' spike-reactive clones were mostly new ones induced by the vaccine. Missing from the study were early post-infection timepoints, and its convalescent patients were few.

The CDR3 covers 13 residues. In germline, CDR1 is MNHEY, CDR2 SMNVEV (reference sequence). Trimming at V came to 9 bases and at J to 7 bases, leaving 7 bases not matched to a gene. On this clone itself: Its specificity is unknown.

Clones were read by immunoSEQ multiplex PCR, and TCRdb kept only the in-frame ones, dropping some. The repertoire holds 30,000 to 35,000 clones, with 55% to 75% as singletons. With the ViraFEST assay, the study expanded antigen-specific CD4+ T cells using viral peptide pools, then sequenced them. When roughly eleven days of culture had elapsed, CD4+ T cells were isolated. A positive SARS-CoV-2 PCR test fell between March and December 2020. After under 2.5 million PBMC were placed in each well, they were cultured with approximately 9.4 IU/ml IL-2 and approximately 10 ug/ml peptides. Fresh IL-2-containing medium replaced half the medium on days 3 and 7.

The TCR comes from a human donor who had a prior SARS-CoV-2 infection. The rearrangement uses TRBV27 and TRBJ1-4, with 8 bases lining up with TRBD1. Sequencing was performed on CD4+ T cells from PBMCs cultured with a peptide pool, taken before COVID-19 vaccination. DNA for the CDR3: TGTGCCAGGAGGAACAGGGGGGGTGAAAAACTGTTTTTT. Encoded protein: CARRNRGGEKLFF.